The rows below give T cell receptor beta chains drawn from one sample of a study of early T cells in non-severe SARS-CoV-2 infection. TCRdb reprocessed the 5' RACE reads with MiXCR, giving one entry per CDR3 protein. The repertoire holds roughly 81,000 distinct CDR3 sequences, about an eighth seen once, with 2.6% in the top ten. The material sequenced was whole blood. These receptors originate from an adult who was a healthcare worker with PCR-confirmed SARS-CoV-2 infection or an uninfected control (not recorded which). Both conserved end residues are part of each CDR3. Each record gives: V gene, clone size, J gene, D gene, CDR3 DNA, CDR3 protein. D genes are given only for firm matches. Only part of the rows carry a size: once, few, many, or a class if the clone is expanded.

V gene: TRBV12-3/TRBV12-4
clone size: many
J gene: TRBJ2-2
D gene: TRBD2
CDR3 DNA: TGTGCCAGCAGTTTCTCTCGGACTAGCTGGGGCGGGGAGCTGTTTTTT
CDR3 protein: CASSFSRTSWGGELFF

V gene: TRBV3-1
clone size: many
J gene: TRBJ2-2
D gene: NA
CDR3 DNA: TGTGCCAGCAGCCAAGTTTGGCCGAACACCGGGGAGCTGTTTTTT
CDR3 protein: CASSQVWPNTGELFF

V gene: TRBV20-1
clone size: NA
J gene: TRBJ2-1
D gene: NA
CDR3 DNA: TGCAGTGCCCGAGTTACGGCGGGGTATGAGCAGTTCTTC
CDR3 protein: CSARVTAGYEQFF

V gene: TRBV7-3
clone size: NA
J gene: TRBJ2-6
D gene: NA
CDR3 DNA: TGTGCCAGCAACTCCAACACTTTATCTGGGGCCAACGTCCTGACTTTC
CDR3 protein: CASNSNTLSGANVLTF

V gene: TRBV6-4
clone size: NA
J gene: TRBJ2-7
D gene: TRBD2
CDR3 DNA: TGTGCCAGCAGGCGGGAGGTTAGCTCCTACGAGCAGTACTTC
CDR3 protein: CASRREVSSYEQYF

V gene: TRBV6-2/TRBV6-3
clone size: NA
J gene: TRBJ2-3
D gene: TRBD2
CDR3 DNA: TGTGCCAGCAGTCCCCAGCGGGGAAGCACAGATACGCAGTATTTT
CDR3 protein: CASSPQRGSTDTQYF

V gene: TRBV9
clone size: many
J gene: TRBJ2-4
D gene: NA
CDR3 DNA: TGTGCCAGCAGCGCTGATGCCGGGACAATGGCCCTTGGGGGCTACTTC
CDR3 protein: CASSADAGTMALGGYF

V gene: TRBV2
clone size: NA
J gene: TRBJ2-5
D gene: NA
CDR3 DNA: TGTGCCAGCAGGCAGGCACAAGAGACCCAGTACTTC
CDR3 protein: CASRQAQETQYF

V gene: TRBV11-3
clone size: few
J gene: TRBJ2-6
D gene: NA
CDR3 DNA: TGTGCCAGCAGCTGGGTCCCCGGACCACCCTCTGGGGCCAACGTCCTGACTTTC
CDR3 protein: CASSWVPGPPSGANVLTF

V gene: TRBV18
clone size: NA
J gene: TRBJ1-2
D gene: NA
CDR3 DNA: TGTGCCAGCTCACCCCTTCGTGGGGGTCGGAATCACTCCCGGTCTTGGGGCTACACCTTC
CDR3 protein: CASSPLRGGRNHSRSWGYTF

V gene: TRBV7-8
clone size: many
J gene: TRBJ2-1
D gene: NA
CDR3 DNA: TGTGCCAGCAGCCCTAATTGGGGGAATGAGCAGTTCTTC
CDR3 protein: CASSPNWGNEQFF

V gene: TRBV7-6
clone size: few
J gene: TRBJ1-5
D gene: NA
CDR3 DNA: TGTGCCAGCAGCTTAGGGTATTCGGATCAGCCCCAGCATTTT
CDR3 protein: CASSLGYSDQPQHF

V gene: TRBV18
clone size: many
J gene: TRBJ2-7
D gene: TRBD1
CDR3 DNA: TGTGCCAGCACCCCACAGGGGTTCTCCTACGAGCAGTACTTC
CDR3 protein: CASTPQGFSYEQYF

V gene: TRBV9
clone size: NA
J gene: TRBJ2-7
D gene: NA
CDR3 DNA: TGTGCCAGCAGCGTAGGGCGATCGGGGACCTACGAGCAGTACTTC
CDR3 protein: CASSVGRSGTYEQYF

V gene: TRBV7-3
clone size: few
J gene: TRBJ2-7
D gene: NA
CDR3 DNA: TGTGCCAGCAGCCCGACCGGCGGGACCCCCTACGAGCAGTACTTC
CDR3 protein: CASSPTGGTPYEQYF

V gene: TRBV2
clone size: NA
J gene: TRBJ2-6
D gene: NA
CDR3 DNA: TGTGCCAGCAGTGAAGCTCGTCTTCTGGCGGCCAACGTCCTGACTTTC
CDR3 protein: CASSEARLLAANVLTF

V gene: TRBV2
clone size: many
J gene: TRBJ2-5
D gene: NA
CDR3 DNA: TGTGCCAGCAGTGACGCAGGGATCCCCGAGACCCAGTACTTC
CDR3 protein: CASSDAGIPETQYF

V gene: TRBV20-1
clone size: few
J gene: TRBJ2-7
D gene: NA
CDR3 DNA: TGCAGTGCTAGCAAGGCGGGACCCTGGGCCAGCTACGAGCAGTACTTC
CDR3 protein: CSASKAGPWASYEQYF

V gene: TRBV7-9
clone size: few
J gene: TRBJ1-3
D gene: NA
CDR3 DNA: TGTGCCAGCAGCTTAGCGCTGGATAATGGAAACACCATATATTTT
CDR3 protein: CASSLALDNGNTIYF

V gene: TRBV2
clone size: NA
J gene: TRBJ2-1
D gene: NA
CDR3 DNA: TGTGCCAGCAGAGACGGGACCCCCTGGGATGAGCAGTTCTTC
CDR3 protein: CASRDGTPWDEQFF

V gene: TRBV10-3
clone size: NA
J gene: TRBJ2-7
D gene: NA
CDR3 DNA: TGTGCCCACATGGACGGCTCCGACCCTTCCTACGAGCAGTACTTC
CDR3 protein: CAHMDGSDPSYEQYF

V gene: TRBV5-1
clone size: NA
J gene: TRBJ1-6
D gene: NA
CDR3 DNA: TGCGCCAGCAGCTCTGGACAGCTTAATTCACCCCTCCACTTT
CDR3 protein: CASSSGQLNSPLHF

V gene: TRBV2
clone size: NA
J gene: TRBJ2-7
D gene: NA
CDR3 DNA: TGTGCCAGCAGCCGGGACGGCCTCTACGAGCAGTACTTC
CDR3 protein: CASSRDGLYEQYF

V gene: TRBV28
clone size: many
J gene: TRBJ2-7
D gene: NA
CDR3 DNA: TGTGCCGCCTCCCCCGGAGGGATGCGCTACGAGCAGTACTTC
CDR3 protein: CAASPGGMRYEQYF

V gene: TRBV7-6
clone size: many
J gene: TRBJ1-1
D gene: NA
CDR3 DNA: TGTGCCAGCAGTCCCTCCGGGACACCGAACACTGAAGCTTTCTTT
CDR3 protein: CASSPSGTPNTEAFF

V gene: TRBV9
clone size: many
J gene: TRBJ2-2
D gene: NA
CDR3 DNA: TGTGCCAGCACCTTAGGTGGCGGGGAGCTGTTTTTT
CDR3 protein: CASTLGGGELFF

V gene: TRBV28
clone size: few
J gene: TRBJ1-6
D gene: TRBD1
CDR3 DNA: TGTGCCAGCAGTCCCCGGGACAGGGCCCCCTCACCCCTCCACTTT
CDR3 protein: CASSPRDRAPSPLHF

V gene: TRBV5-5
clone size: few
J gene: TRBJ1-1
D gene: TRBD1
CDR3 DNA: TGTGCCAGCAGCACCGGACAGGGCGGAACGACTGAAGCTTTCTTT
CDR3 protein: CASSTGQGGTTEAFF

V gene: TRBV7-9
clone size: many
J gene: TRBJ2-5
D gene: NA
CDR3 DNA: TGTGCCAGCAGCCACCGCCGGGTCGGGAGAGAGACCCAGTACTTC
CDR3 protein: CASSHRRVGRETQYF

V gene: TRBV7-2
clone size: many
J gene: TRBJ2-4
D gene: TRBD2
CDR3 DNA: TGTGCCAGCACCCCTAGCGGAAAAAACATTCAGTACTTC
CDR3 protein: CASTPSGKNIQYF

V gene: TRBV12-3/TRBV12-4
clone size: NA
J gene: TRBJ1-1
D gene: NA
CDR3 DNA: TGTGCCAGCAGCTACAGGGTGATGACTGAAGCTTTCTTT
CDR3 protein: CASSYRVMTEAFF

V gene: TRBV29-1
clone size: many
J gene: TRBJ2-7
D gene: TRBD1
CDR3 DNA: TGCAGCGTTGAAGCCCGGGACAGGGGATACGACGAGCAGTACTTC
CDR3 protein: CSVEARDRGYDEQYF

V gene: TRBV19
clone size: NA
J gene: TRBJ2-7
D gene: TRBD1
CDR3 DNA: TGTGCCAGTAGTACGACAGGGGGCATCGTTTACGAGCAGTACTTC
CDR3 protein: CASSTTGGIVYEQYF

V gene: TRBV28
clone size: NA
J gene: TRBJ1-4
D gene: NA
CDR3 DNA: TGTGCCAGCAGTCAAGTGGGGCCGTCCTATGAAAAACTGTTTTTT
CDR3 protein: CASSQVGPSYEKLFF

V gene: TRBV3-1
clone size: NA
J gene: TRBJ1-3
D gene: NA
CDR3 DNA: TGTGCCAGCAGCCAATCAGCCCCCTCTGGAAACACCATATATTTT
CDR3 protein: CASSQSAPSGNTIYF

V gene: TRBV15
clone size: few
J gene: TRBJ1-1
D gene: TRBD1
CDR3 DNA: TGTGCCACCAGCAGAGACGGTGGGACAGGGGGCATTGAAGCTTTCTTT
CDR3 protein: CATSRDGGTGGIEAFF

V gene: TRBV29-1
clone size: NA
J gene: TRBJ2-7
D gene: TRBD1
CDR3 DNA: TGCAGCACAGGACAGGGGGAATCGCGGGAGCAGTACTTC
CDR3 protein: CSTGQGESREQYF

V gene: TRBV11-2
clone size: NA
J gene: TRBJ1-4
D gene: TRBD1
CDR3 DNA: TGTGCCAGCAGCGGCCGGGACAGCAAAAATGAAAAACTGTTTTTT
CDR3 protein: CASSGRDSKNEKLFF

V gene: TRBV7-8
clone size: few
J gene: TRBJ2-2
D gene: NA
CDR3 DNA: TGTGCCAGCAGCTCTTGGTCCCAGAACACCGGGGAGCTGTTTTTT
CDR3 protein: CASSSWSQNTGELFF

V gene: TRBV3-1
clone size: many
J gene: TRBJ2-7
D gene: NA
CDR3 DNA: TGTGCCAGCGGAGACAGCTCCTACGAGCAGTACTTC
CDR3 protein: CASGDSSYEQYF

V gene: TRBV6-5
clone size: few
J gene: TRBJ1-2
D gene: NA
CDR3 DNA: TGTGCCAGCAGTTATGACACTCTAGATGGCTACACCTTC
CDR3 protein: CASSYDTLDGYTF

V gene: TRBV3-1
clone size: many
J gene: TRBJ1-2
D gene: NA
CDR3 DNA: TGTGCCACCAAGGATCAGGGGAGGAACTATGGCTACACCTTC
CDR3 protein: CATKDQGRNYGYTF

V gene: TRBV10-3
clone size: many
J gene: TRBJ1-5
D gene: TRBD1
CDR3 DNA: TGTGCCATCAGTGGGACAGGGAGTCAGCCCCAGCATTTT
CDR3 protein: CAISGTGSQPQHF

V gene: TRBV28
clone size: few
J gene: TRBJ2-7
D gene: NA
CDR3 DNA: TGTGCCAGCAGTTTATGGCTGGGGAACGAGCAGTACTTC
CDR3 protein: CASSLWLGNEQYF

V gene: TRBV5-4
clone size: NA
J gene: TRBJ2-5
D gene: TRBD1
CDR3 DNA: TGTGCCAGCAGCCCGCCCCCGCGGACAGGGGGAGGGGAGACCCAGTACTTC
CDR3 protein: CASSPPPRTGGGETQYF

V gene: TRBV6-5
clone size: NA
J gene: TRBJ2-3
D gene: NA
CDR3 DNA: TGTGCCAGCAGTTCAGCGAAAACCACAGATACGCAGTATTTT
CDR3 protein: CASSSAKTTDTQYF

V gene: TRBV24-1
clone size: many
J gene: TRBJ2-2
D gene: TRBD1
CDR3 DNA: TGTGCCACCAGTGATGTGAGACAGGGGACCGGGGAGCTGTTTTTT
CDR3 protein: CATSDVRQGTGELFF

V gene: TRBV19
clone size: few
J gene: TRBJ1-5
D gene: TRBD1
CDR3 DNA: TGTGCCAGTAGTCCCCGGGACAGAAGCTATAGCAATCAGCCCCAGCATTTT
CDR3 protein: CASSPRDRSYSNQPQHF

V gene: TRBV29-1
clone size: few
J gene: TRBJ2-2
D gene: NA
CDR3 DNA: TGCAGCGGAATTGGGGGGACCGGGGAGCTGTTTTTT
CDR3 protein: CSGIGGTGELFF

V gene: TRBV20-1
clone size: few
J gene: TRBJ1-6
D gene: NA
CDR3 DNA: TGCAGTGCTGCCCCGGCTTTCCCCTCTACCCCCCACTTT
CDR3 protein: CSAAPAFPSTPHF

V gene: TRBV5-1
clone size: NA
J gene: TRBJ1-1
D gene: NA
CDR3 DNA: TGCGCCAGCAGCTGGGAGGAGGCCATGAACACTGAAGCTTTCTTT
CDR3 protein: CASSWEEAMNTEAFF

V gene: TRBV5-1
clone size: many
J gene: TRBJ1-1
D gene: NA
CDR3 DNA: TGCGCCAGCAGCTTGTACTGGGACGTGAACACTGAAGCTTTCTTT
CDR3 protein: CASSLYWDVNTEAFF

V gene: TRBV11-2
clone size: few
J gene: TRBJ2-3
D gene: NA
CDR3 DNA: TGTGCCAGCAGCCTTAAGGGGCGGGAAGAGCCAGATACGCAGTATTTT
CDR3 protein: CASSLKGREEPDTQYF

V gene: TRBV3-1
clone size: few
J gene: TRBJ1-1
D gene: NA
CDR3 DNA: TGTGCCAGCAGCCAAGTCGCAGGGCGAAACACTGAAGCTTTCTTT
CDR3 protein: CASSQVAGRNTEAFF

V gene: TRBV20-1
clone size: many
J gene: TRBJ2-2
D gene: TRBD2
CDR3 DNA: TGCAGTGCTAGAATCTTTAAGGGACTACCGAACACCGGGGAGCTGTTTTTT
CDR3 protein: CSARIFKGLPNTGELFF